The clone carrying this TCR beta chain was seen ten or more times. The antigen is unknown. Deletions cut 5 bases from V and 2 bases from J, with 4 bases between. Germline CDR1 reads SGHAT; CDR2 reads FQNNGV. The CDR3 length is 11 residues. This sample was taken from a study of spatial heterogeneity in lung cancer. Every TCR cDNA molecule bore a unique molecular identifier. TCRdb redid the calling of the 5' RACE reads with MiXCR, one entry per CDR3 protein. Here the sample spans about 3,600 distinct CDR3 sequences, approximately 15% being singletons. Whole-study findings and limits: Mutation tallies in tumors tracked expanded intratumoral alpha and beta TCR counts.

Indicated time point: sample taken at primary tumor resection. Whole RNA from tumor, nontumor lung or frozen PBMC was sequenced unsorted. This TCR derives from a female donor with early-stage non-small cell lung cancer. Material: lung tumor tissue, obtained at surgery. The genes are TRBV11-2 and TRBJ2-7; D remains unclear. The CDR3 coding sequence is TGTGCCAGCAGCCGCCCCTACGAGCAGTACTTC. Residues: CASSRPYEQYF.